Listed here are 15 T cell receptor beta chains from one sample, sequenced in a study of cytomegalovirus exposure and HLA in healthy donors. Researchers ran the PCR with 60 Vbeta and 13 Jbeta primers. Profiling relied on immunoSEQ multiplex PCR, and the TCRdb table lists in-frame clones only, not all of them. The sample carries roughly 93,000 clones, approximately 74% recorded once. The specimen sequenced was PBMCs. The source is a male donor in good health and CMV-seronegative.

This chain uses TRBV14 with TRBJ2-1, with D possibly matching TRBD1 (5 bases). Trimming pared 1 base from V and 2 bases from J, leaving 12 bases between. CDR3 size: 16 residues. Germline values: CDR1 SGHDN, CDR2 FVKESK. The CDR3, as DNA: TGTGCCAGCAGCCAAGTGGGCTTGGGGCCCTACAATGAGCAGTTCTTC. Translating it yields CASSQVGLGPYNEQFF.

This clone was detected once. V is TRBV5-4 and J is TRBJ2-5; D perhaps matches TRBD2 (6 bases). V shed 4 bases and J shed 2 bases, with 9 bases lying between them. The CDR3 is 13 residues long. Germline V gene lookup returns CDR1 SGHNT and CDR2 YYREEE (reference sequence). CDR3 residues: CASSRGTQETQYF. The CDR3 region has the DNA TGTGCCAGCAGCCGCGGGACTCAAGAGACCCAGTACTTC.

This chain links TRBV10-3 with TRBJ2-7; a possible D gene is TRBD2 (5 bases). Germline CDR1 and CDR2: ENHRY and SYGVKD. The V end lost 11 bases, the J end lost 0 bases, and 20 bases lay between the germline ends. The CDR3 loop spans 15 amino acids. The CDR3 DNA sequence: TGTGCCGTGGTCTCCCTAACTGGAGGCTCCTACGAGCAGTACTTC. As protein: CAVVSLTGGSYEQYF.

About this clone: Other DNA sequences of this sample code for an identical CDR3. This sequence joins TRBV7-9 and TRBJ2-7, with a tentative D call TRBD2 (6 bases). Germline CDR1 is SEHNR and CDR2 is FQNEAQ (reference sequence). V shed 5 bases and J shed 3 bases, with 8 bases lying between them. This CDR3 spans 12 amino acids. In DNA form, the CDR3 reads TGTGCCAGCAGCCCGGGACTCTACGAGCAGTACTTC. It yields the protein CASSPGLYEQYF.

The chain recombines TRBV7-9 with TRBJ2-1; maybe TRBD2 (7 bases). The CDR3 runs to 16 residues. Germline lookup yields CDR1 SEHNR and CDR2 FQNEAQ (reference sequence). Trimming took off 5 bases at V and 4 bases at J, with 18 bases between the two ends. The DNA of the CDR3 is TGTGCCAGCAGCCCTAAGGGGGGGTCGAGGTACAATGAGCAGTTCTTC. Residues: CASSPKGGSRYNEQFF.

Only a few counts were recorded for this clone. This sequence joins TRBV28 and TRBJ2-1; D remains ambiguous. The germline V and J ends were trimmed by 5 bases and 4 bases, with 12 bases remaining between them. Germline V gene data show CDR1 as MDHEN and CDR2 as SYDVKM. The CDR3 is 14 residues long. CDR3 loop: CASSRSFGYNEQFF. CDR3 DNA sequence: TGTGCCAGCAGTCGATCTTTCGGGTACAATGAGCAGTTCTTC.

This clone was seen more than once but under ten times. The V call is TRBV7-9, the J call TRBJ2-1, with 9 bases identical to TRBD1. Per the germline V gene, CDR1 is SEHNR and CDR2 is FQNEAQ (reference sequence). The junction had 4 bases not matched to a gene; V was cut back by 4 bases and J by 3 bases. The CDR3 runs to 15 residues. The DNA for the CDR3 is TGTGCCAGCAGCTCCGAGGACAGGGGCTACAATGAGCAGTTCTTC. Protein sequence: CASSSEDRGYNEQFF.

This clone was recorded only once. The chain couples TRBV27 to TRBJ2-7, with TRBD2 as a possible D gene (5 bases). Germline V gene data show CDR1 as MNHEY and CDR2 as SMNVEV (reference sequence). V lost 3 bases and J lost 1, with 16 bases in between. The CDR3 sequence is 16 residues long. The CDR3 DNA is TGTGCCAGCAGTTTCCCGGGAACTAGTAGGTCCTACGAGCAGTACTTC. Translating it yields CASSFPGTSRSYEQYF.

This chain connects TRBV28 to TRBJ1-5; TRBD1 matches at 11 bases. Looked up from germline, CDR1 is MDHEN and CDR2 is SYDVKM. This CDR3 is 16 amino acids long. Trimming removed 5 bases from V and 2 bases from J; junction bases left unmatched: 5. For the CDR3, the DNA is TGTGCCAGCAGTAAGGACAGGGGGCAGGGCAATCAGCCCCAGCATTTT. It translates to CASSKDRGQGNQPQHF.

The chain carries TRBV5-1 and TRBJ2-1, with 7 bases that match TRBD2. The CDR3 is 15 residues long. The germline gives CDR1 SGHRS, CDR2 YFSETQ. V lost 3 bases to trimming and J lost 7 bases; unmatched junction nucleotides: 10. Written as DNA, the CDR3 is TGCGCCAGCAGCTATACTAGCGTGGGGGGGAATGAGCAGTTCTTC. Translated, it gives CASSYTSVGGNEQFF.

The sample holds a few counts of this clone. The chain joins TRBV9 to TRBJ1-3, with TRBD1 as a possible D gene (5 bases). The CDR3 has 17 residues. From germline, CDR1 is SGDLS and CDR2 YYNGEE. Between the trimmed V and J ends, which lost 3 bases and 2 bases, there was a span of 18 bases. DNA of the CDR3: TGTGCCAGCAGCGATATAGGGGCCGGGACTACTGGAAACACCATATATTTT. This sequence encodes CASSDIGAGTTGNTIYF.

The chain links TRBV29-1 to TRBJ1-2, with unresolved D. V lost 7 bases and J 2 bases, leaving 11 bases between the germline ends. CDR3 size: 12 residues. Germline values: CDR1 SQVTM, CDR2 ANQGSEA. As DNA, the CDR3 is TGCAGCGCTGGTGGGCAGAACTATGGCTACACCTTC. It codes for CSAGGQNYGYTF.

The V and J genes are TRBV5-1 and TRBJ2-7; 8 bases map to TRBD1. In germline, CDR1 is SGHRS, CDR2 YFSETQ. This CDR3 is built from 15 residues. With 2 bases clipped from V and 4 bases from J, the junction kept 8 bases outside the gene matches. CDR3 region: CASSLARGLGYEQYF. The CDR3 nucleotides read TGCGCCAGCAGCTTAGCCAGGGGGCTCGGTTACGAGCAGTACTTC.

This chain connects TRBV27 to TRBJ2-7; no clear D. This CDR3 has 9 residues. Germline V gene lookup returns CDR1 MNHEY and CDR2 SMNVEV (reference sequence). V shed 3 bases and J shed 12 bases, with 6 bases lying between them. CDR3 region: CASSFSGYF. For the CDR3, the DNA is TGTGCCAGCAGTTTCTCAGGGTACTTC.

CDR3 bases: TGTGCCAGTAGTATTTTCGGCAGGGAAGGGGCAACTAATGAAAAACTGTTTTTT. It specifies CASSIFGREGATNEKLFF. The V call is TRBV19, the J call TRBJ1-4; D may be TRBD1 (5 bases). Looked up from germline, CDR1 is LNHDA and CDR2 is SQIVND (reference sequence). The CDR3 covers 18 residues. V was cut by 3 bases and J by 0 bases, with 17 bases left in between.